This T cell receptor beta chain originates from a study of OX40 agonist ivuxolimab in advanced cancers. Study in general: Ivuxolimab is an agonistic anti-OX40 (CD134) antibody, and patients were treated with it.

Blood draws occurred at baseline, cycle 4 day 1, and cycle 7 day 1. The table came from immunoSEQ multiplex PCR; TCRdb's copy has only in-frame clones and leaves some out. This table holds around 150,000 clones, roughly 94% found once. The CDR3 has 16 residues. Trimming took off 6 bases at V and 0 bases at J, with 15 bases between the two ends. Germline V lookup: CDR1 WSHSY, CDR2 SAAADI. The chain combines TRBV10-2 with TRBJ2-1; a possible D gene is TRBD2 (6 bases). The TCR sequence derives from an adult with an advanced solid tumor such as melanoma, head and neck, liver or kidney cancer. Sequenced material: CD4+ or CD8+ T cells sorted from blood, taken in a trial of the OX40 agonist ivuxolimab. The CDR3 here is CASRGGPISSYNEQFF. CDR3 sequence (DNA): TGCGCCAGCAGGGGGGGACCTATCAGCTCCTACAATGAGCAGTTCTTC.